Listed below are T cell receptor beta chains from one sample, sequenced in a study of Graves' ophthalmopathy and Graves' hyperthyroidism. Using its own MiXCR run on the multiplex PCR reads, TCRdb lists one record per CDR3 protein. The sample lists some 380,000 distinct CDR3 sequences, about 16% seen once, with around 7% in the top ten. The sample was peripheral blood. The receptors originated from a woman under 30 with stable Graves' hyperthyroidism. The CDR3 runs from the conserved cysteine through the conserved F or W. D genes are given only for firm matches. Clone sizes are given selectively: once, few, many, or a class where the clone is expanded.

>TRBV12-3/TRBV12-4|TRBJ1-2|many|.
TGTGCCAGCAGTTCGAATATTAACTATGGCTACACCTTC
CASSSNINYGYTF
>TRBV6-1|TRBJ2-5|many|TRBD2
TGTGCCGGATGCGTGGGACTAGGCCAAGAGACCCAGTACTTC
CAGCVGLGQETQYF
>TRBV7-8|TRBJ2-7|many|.
TGTGCCAGCAGCTATCGTGGGGCTTACGAGCAGTACTTC
CASSYRGAYEQYF
>TRBV7-9|TRBJ2-7|many|TRBD1
TGTGCCAGCAGCTTCGGGACAGGGGATAGGTACGAGCAGTACTTC
CASSFGTGDRYEQYF
>TRBV2|TRBJ1-2|many|.
TGTGCCAGCAAGGTGGACGCGAATTATGGCTACACCTTC
CASKVDANYGYTF
>TRBV3-1|TRBJ2-7|many|.
TGTGCCAGCAGCCCCCCAGGAAATTCCGAGCAGTACTTC
CASSPPGNSEQYF
>TRBV20-1|TRBJ1-2|many|.
TGCAGTGCCAGGGGTGGGAGGGGTTCAGGAGTTGGCTACACCTTC
CSARGGRGSGVGYTF
>TRBV20-1|TRBJ2-5|many|.
TGCAGTGCCACGACAGGGAGGGAGACCCAGTACTTC
CSATTGRETQYF
>TRBV6-5|TRBJ2-2|many|TRBD1
TGTGCCAGCAGTTACTCAACAGGGGACACCGGGGAGCTGTTTTTT
CASSYSTGDTGELFF
>TRBV25-1|TRBJ2-7|.|TRBD1
TGTGCCAGCAGTGAATCCGGACAGGGAGCCTACGAGCAGTACTTC
CASSESGQGAYEQYF
>TRBV6-2/TRBV6-3|TRBJ2-7|many|.
TGTGCCAGCAGTAACCGACCCTACCTGGACGAGCAGTACTTC
CASSNRPYLDEQYF
>TRBV10-3|TRBJ1-1|many|TRBD1
TGTGCCATCAGTACAGGGGTCGAGACTGAAGCTTTCTTT
CAISTGVETEAFF
>TRBV5-6|TRBJ2-7|many|TRBD1
TGTGCCAGCAGCCCCAACGACAGGGACGAGCAGTACTTC
CASSPNDRDEQYF
>TRBV6-5|TRBJ2-2|many|.
TGTGCCAGCAGTTACCACCCAACGAACACCGGGGAGCTGTTTTTT
CASSYHPTNTGELFF
>TRBV12-3/TRBV12-4|TRBJ1-6|once|.
TGTGCCAGCAGAGGGCCGACAGTCAGTACCCTCCACTTT
CASRGPTVSTLHF
>TRBV12-3/TRBV12-4|TRBJ1-1|.|.
TGTGCCAGCAGTAAACCCCTTATCGGGGACACTGAAGCTTTCTTT
CASSKPLIGDTEAFF
>TRBV20-1|TRBJ1-1|once|.
TGCAGTGCTGAGATATCTACTGAAGCTTTCTTT
CSAEISTEAFF
>TRBV4-1|TRBJ2-7|.|.
TGCGCCAGCAGCCAAGAGAACCCTCGGCAGTACTTC
CASSQENPRQYF
>TRBV29-1|TRBJ1-2|many|.
TGCAGCGTTGAATACGGGCTCGACCTTGTTAACTATGGCTACACCTTC
CSVEYGLDLVNYGYTF
>TRBV7-2|TRBJ2-5|many|.
TGTGCCAGCAGCTTAGACGCAGGGGGGAAGACCCAGTACTTC
CASSLDAGGKTQYF